The 27 T cell receptor beta chains below all came from one sample that was sequenced in a study of blood T cell repertoires in COVID-19. TCRdb keeps only in-frame clones here, not all; method: immunoSEQ multiplex PCR. The sample has 130,000 or so clones, 80% seen once; the top ten hold around a quarter. Sample: peripheral blood. These receptors were collected from a human donor in a cohort sampled during active COVID-19.

V and J are TRBV7-8 and TRBJ1-5; D ambiguous. CDR3 length equals 17 residues. The V gene lost 2 bases and the J gene lost 9 bases, with 23 bases spanning the gap. Germline V CDR1 and CDR2: SGHVS, FQNEAQ. The CDR3 sequence: CASSLPPGSIRPTPQHF. The CDR3, as DNA: TGTGCCAGCAGCTTACCACCAGGTTCTATTCGCCCGACGCCCCAGCATTTT.

The V gene is TRBV30, the J gene TRBJ2-3; the match to TRBD2 covers 11 bases. The CDR3 totals 15 residues. V lost 3 bases, J lost 1 base, and 3 bases stayed unmatched. Looked up from germline, CDR1 is GTSNPN and CDR2 is SVGIG (reference sequence). The CDR3 nucleotides read TGTGCCTGGAGGCGGGGACTAGCGGGCACAGATACGCAGTATTTT. Translated: CAWRRGLAGTDTQYF.

The chain employs TRBV5-5 and TRBJ2-3; D is uncertain. The CDR3 sequence is 15 residues long. Trimming left V 0 bases short and J 1 base short, with 9 bases between. Per the germline V gene, CDR1 is SGHKS and CDR2 is YYEKEE (reference sequence). The CDR3 loop is CASSLEEWRTDTQYF. For the CDR3, the DNA is TGTGCCAGCAGCTTGGAGGAGTGGCGCACAGATACGCAGTATTTT.

This clone has just one count. The chain links TRBV11-2 to TRBJ2-7; D is possibly TRBD2 (6 bases). Germline V gene lookup returns CDR1 SGHAT and CDR2 FQNNGV. V shed 0 bases and J shed 0 bases, with 15 bases lying between them. The CDR3 sequence is 17 residues long. The CDR3 sequence: CASSLEPIAASSYEQYF. CDR3 nucleotides: TGTGCCAGCAGCTTAGAACCAATAGCGGCTAGCTCCTACGAGCAGTACTTC.

There are a few counts of this clone. This chain uses TRBV24-1 with TRBJ2-1, with D possibly being TRBD2 (6 bases). CDR3 size: 15 residues. V dropped 4 bases and J dropped 7 bases, with 16 bases sitting between them. Germline CDR1 reads KGHDR; CDR2 reads SFDVKD. CDR3 residues: CATSDPGSPRNEQFF. The CDR3 DNA reads as TGTGCCACCAGTGACCCCGGGAGCCCCCGGAATGAGCAGTTCTTC.

This rearrangement joins TRBV6-5 to TRBJ2-1; D perhaps matches TRBD2 (6 bases). Trimming stripped 7 bases from V and 3 bases from J, with 16 bases between. Germline V gene lookup returns CDR1 MNHEY and CDR2 SVGAGI. The CDR3 runs to 15 residues. This CDR3 is CASNRGSDVYNEQFF. CDR3 DNA: TGTGCCAGCAACCGGGGGAGCGACGTCTACAATGAGCAGTTCTTC.

The chain links TRBV7-9 to TRBJ1-1; TRBD1 aligns across 8 bases. The germline V gene has CDR1 SEHNR and CDR2 FQNEAQ (reference sequence). The V and J ends lost 5 bases and 4 bases, in that order; junction bases with no gene match: 9. This CDR3 comprises 15 residues. CDR3 nucleotides: TGTGCCAGCAGCCCAGGGGCCACAGGGGGCACTGAAGCTTTCTTT. Translation gives CASSPGATGGTEAFF.

The chain joins TRBV2 to TRBJ2-7; the match to TRBD2 covers 8 bases. This CDR3 has 14 residues. Trimming at V came to 4 bases and at J to 3 bases, leaving 5 bases not matched to a gene. Germline V gene sequence: CDR1 SNHLY, CDR2 FYNNEI. The DNA of the CDR3 is TGTGCCAGCAGTGTTTCTAGCGGGCGCTACGAGCAGTACTTC. Translation: CASSVSSGRYEQYF.

This chain's CDR3 is CASSLARGNEQFF. In nucleotides, the CDR3 is TGTGCCAGCAGCTTAGCTAGGGGGAATGAGCAGTTCTTC. The chain carries TRBV11-2 and TRBJ2-1; maybe TRBD1 (6 bases). The CDR3 totals 13 residues. Germline CDR1 reads SGHAT; CDR2 reads FQNNGV. The germline V and J ends were trimmed by 1 base and 7 bases, with 8 bases remaining between them.

The J gene is TRBJ2-7, the V gene TRBV6-6; TRBD1 agrees at 9 bases. V lost 0 bases and J lost 6; bases outside the gene matches: 9. This CDR3 is 16 amino acids long. Germline CDR1 MNHNY, CDR2 SVGAGI (reference sequence). In DNA, the CDR3 is TGTGCCAGCAGTTACTCTTCACAGGGGGCGAACTTCGAGCAGTACTTC. Its translation: CASSYSSQGANFEQYF.

The rearrangement links TRBV30 to TRBJ2-5, with TRBD1 matching 9 bases. Trimming at V came to 3 bases and at J to 5 bases, leaving 10 bases not matched to a gene. Germline values: CDR1 GTSNPN, CDR2 SVGIG (reference sequence). This CDR3 comprises 15 residues. The chain's CDR3 is CAWSPWTGVGETQYF. CDR3 DNA sequence: TGTGCCTGGAGCCCCTGGACAGGGGTCGGGGAGACCCAGTACTTC.

This chain joins TRBV9 and TRBJ2-1; 14 bases line up with TRBD2. The germline V gene has CDR1 SGDLS and CDR2 YYNGEE. V lost 4 bases, J lost 4 bases, and 7 bases stayed unmatched. CDR3 length equals 17 residues. The CDR3 nucleotides read TGTGCCAGCAGCACCCGACTAGCGGGGGGGATTTACAATGAGCAGTTCTTC. Protein sequence: CASSTRLAGGIYNEQFF.

The chain joins TRBV13 to TRBJ2-2; weak D call: TRBD2 (5 bases). CDR1 and CDR2 from the germline V gene are PRHDT and FYEKMQ (reference sequence). Trimming shortened V by 0 bases and J by 4 bases, and 15 bases separated the two germline ends. The CDR3 has 17 amino acids. Here the CDR3 DNA reads TGTGCCAGCAGCTTAGGCCGGAGCGGCTGGGGCACCGGGGAGCTGTTTTTT. Translation: CASSLGRSGWGTGELFF.

There are a few counts of this clone. The chain couples TRBV7-2 to TRBJ2-7; TRBD2 matches 8 bases. The CDR3 is 15 amino acids. J gave up 3 bases and V 1 base, and 5 bases lay outside the gene matches. Germline CDR1 is SGHTA and CDR2 is FQGNSA. The CDR3, as DNA: TGTGCCAGCAGCTTAGATCCAGCGGGAGTCTACGAGCAGTACTTC. This translates into CASSLDPAGVYEQYF.

The rearrangement uses TRBV11-1 and TRBJ2-3; D gene ambiguous. V was shortened by 1 base and J by 3 bases, with 8 bases between the two germline ends. Looked up from germline, CDR1 is SGHAT and CDR2 is FQDESV (reference sequence). The CDR3 sequence is 14 residues long. The CDR3 DNA is TGTGCCAGCAGCTTAGGGCTTCGAACAGATACGCAGTATTTT. This sequence encodes CASSLGLRTDTQYF.

The DNA for the CDR3 is TGTGCCAGCAGCCCGTCCGCACAGGGGAAAGAGACCCAGTACTTC. Translation gives CASSPSAQGKETQYF. V and J are TRBV28 and TRBJ2-5; 7 bases match TRBD1. Losses at the gene ends were 6 bases for V and 3 bases for J; bases not matched to a gene: 10. CDR1 and CDR2 from the germline V gene are MDHEN and SYDVKM. The CDR3 is made up of 15 amino acids.

The CDR3 is CASSQRRLAGSYNEQFF. DNA for the CDR3: TGTGCCAGCAGCCAACGCAGACTAGCAGGCTCCTACAATGAGCAGTTCTTC. The rearrangement links TRBV14 to TRBJ2-1; 7 bases are a match to TRBD2. Trimming took 2 bases from V and 0 from J; bases not matched to a gene: 7. This CDR3 spans 17 amino acids. Germline CDR1 reads SGHDN; CDR2 reads FVKESK.

This clone has only a few counts. The DNA for the CDR3 is TGTGCCAGCACTGAGATTTCGGATGGCTACACCTTC. It yields the protein CASTEISDGYTF. The rearrangement uses TRBV2 and TRBJ1-2; D is uncertain. The CDR3 totals 12 residues. CDR1 is SNHLY, CDR2 FYNNEI, per germline. V lost 7 bases, J lost 6 bases, and 12 bases lay in between. Filled out from reference TRBV2 and TRBJ1-2, the complete variable domain reads EPEVTQTPSHQVTQMGQEVILRCVPISNHLYFYWYRQILGQKVEFLVSFYNNEISEKSEIFDDQFSVERPDGSNFTLKIRSTKLEDSAMYFCASTEISDGYTFGSGTRLTVV.

The chain has TRBV18 and TRBJ1-4; D gene ambiguous. The germline CDR1 and CDR2 sequences are KGHSH and LQKENI. The CDR3 runs 15 residues. V lost 6 bases, J lost 8 bases, and 19 bases lay in between. CDR3: CASSGTHGNREKLFF. The CDR3 region has the DNA TGTGCCAGCTCCGGAACCCACGGGAATCGAGAAAAACTGTTTTTT.

Here the CDR3 DNA reads TGTGCCAGCAGTTCTGTATCCGGGACAGACACTAACTATGGCTACACCTTC. It codes for CASSSVSGTDTNYGYTF. The rearrangement joins TRBV6-2 or TRBV6-3 to TRBJ1-2; 7 nucleotides align to TRBD1. With 4 bases clipped from V and 0 bases from J, the junction kept 11 bases outside the gene matches. Germline CDR1 MNHEY, CDR2 SVGEGT. CDR3 length: 17 amino acids.

The chain couples TRBV27 to TRBJ1-4; 7 bases are a match to TRBD1. With V trimmed by 7 bases and J by 1 base, 6 bases remained unmatched. Germline V gives CDR1 MNHEY, CDR2 SMNVEV (reference sequence). The CDR3 length is 15 residues. CDR3 residues: CASKTGTGTNEKLFF. The CDR3 DNA sequence: TGTGCCAGCAAGACAGGGACTGGAACTAATGAAAAACTGTTTTTT.

The genes are TRBV27 and TRBJ1-6; D not certain. This CDR3 contains 14 residues. Trimming pared 6 bases from V and 8 bases from J, leaving 14 bases between. In germline, CDR1 is MNHEY, CDR2 SMNVEV (reference sequence). The CDR3 loop is CASSSRRRDSPLHF. The CDR3 DNA reads as TGTGCCAGCAGCTCACGCAGGCGCGATTCACCCCTCCACTTT.

V and J are TRBV24-1 and TRBJ1-2; TRBD1 matches at 7 bases. Germline values: CDR1 KGHDR, CDR2 SFDVKD. V dropped 1 base and J dropped 8; count of bases not matched to a gene: 15. This CDR3 has 17 amino acids. The CDR3 loop is CATSDLGGGLNRGGYTF. DNA for the CDR3: TGTGCCACCAGTGATTTAGGAGGGGGCCTAAATCGAGGAGGCTACACCTTC.

The gene calls are TRBV18 and TRBJ2-7, with TRBD1 matching 9 bases. The CDR3 loop spans 17 amino acids. Looked up from germline, CDR1 is KGHSH and CDR2 is LQKENI. Germline trimming cut 2 bases from V and 3 bases from J; bases unmatched to any gene: 11. The CDR3 coding sequence is TGTGCCAGCTCACCAAATGCACCGGGACAGGGACACTACGAGCAGTACTTC. Its protein is CASSPNAPGQGHYEQYF.

The chain carries TRBV30 and TRBJ1-2, with D perhaps matching TRBD1 (6 bases). The CDR3 sequence is 12 residues long. V was pared by 4 bases and J by 7 bases, with 13 bases between. Germline V gives CDR1 GTSNPN, CDR2 SVGIG (reference sequence). The CDR3 DNA reads as TGTGCCTGGAATACAGGGACTAGTGGCTACACCTTC. This sequence encodes CAWNTGTSGYTF.

In the case of this clone: The sample contains more than one DNA sequence encoding this CDR3. This chain uses TRBV3-1 (or the pseudogene TRBV3-2) with TRBJ2-3; D is possibly TRBD1 (5 bases). Germline V gives CDR1 LGHDT, CDR2 YNNKEL (reference sequence). The CDR3 sequence is 14 residues long. V shed 2 bases and J shed 7 bases, with 13 bases lying between them. The CDR3: CASSQQGPPHTQYF. Written as DNA, the CDR3 is TGTGCCAGCAGCCAACAGGGCCCTCCCCATACGCAGTATTTT.

This clone was detected only once. The J gene is TRBJ1-5, the V gene TRBV27; TRBD1 might be the D (6 bases). The CDR3 is made up of 15 amino acids. V lost 0 bases, J lost 9 bases, and 15 bases lay in between. Germline V gene sequence: CDR1 MNHEY, CDR2 SMNVEV (reference sequence). The CDR3 DNA reads TGTGCCAGCAGTTTATCGGGGGCCCGAGGTCGGCCCCAGCATTTT. Its protein product is CASSLSGARGRPQHF.